This T cell receptor (beta chain) was recorded in a study of OX40 agonist ivuxolimab in advanced cancers. This CDR3 has 14 amino acids. Trimming removed 2 bases at V and 2 bases at J, with 9 bases between. Germline-derived CDR1 and CDR2 are SGHTA and FQGTGA. General study points: Among T cells, CD8+ cells averaged more expanded clones than CD4+ cells.

A note on this clone: The antigen is undetermined.

TCRdb's copy holds only in-frame clones and misses some; the assay was immunoSEQ multiplex PCR. The sample includes some 98,000 clones, more than 85% of them seen just once. This specimen consisted of CD4+ or CD8+ T cells sorted from blood, obtained in a trial of the OX40 agonist ivuxolimab. The chain has TRBV7-3 and TRBJ1-1, with D maybe TRBD1 (6 bases). This TCR came from an adult with an advanced solid tumor such as melanoma, head and neck, liver or kidney cancer. Here the CDR3 reads CASSLYGGNTEAFF. For the CDR3, the DNA is TGTGCCAGCAGCTTATACGGGGGCAACACTGAAGCTTTCTTT. Full variable domain (missing parts from reference TRBV7-3 and TRBJ1-1): GAGVSQTPSNKVTEKGKYVELRCDPISGHTALYWYRQSLGQGPEFLIYFQGTGAADDSGLPNDRFFAVRPEGSVSTLKIQRTERGDSAVYLCASSLYGGNTEAFFGQGTRLTVV.